This is a list of T cell receptor beta chains from one sample in a study of cytomegalovirus exposure and HLA in healthy donors. Profiling relied on immunoSEQ multiplex PCR, and the TCRdb table lists in-frame clones only, not all of them. The table includes over 95,000 clones, around three quarters detected once. Sequenced sample: PBMCs. These receptors all stem from a middle-aged man in good health and CMV-seropositive. Both conserved end residues are part of each CDR3. Fields, in order: J gene, D gene, clone size, V gene, CDR3 DNA, CDR3 protein. D genes are given only for firm matches. Only some rows state a clone size, as once, few, many or a class for expanded clones.

J gene: TRBJ1-1
D gene: .
clone size: .
V gene: TRBV2
CDR3 DNA: TGTGCCAGCAGTGCGGGAGGGGTAGGGAGCACTGAAGCTTTCTTT
CDR3 protein: CASSAGGVGSTEAFF

J gene: TRBJ1-5
D gene: .
clone size: .
V gene: TRBV7-2
CDR3 DNA: TGTGCCAGCAGCGCTTCACAGATAACCCTTAGCAATCAGCCCCAGCATTTT
CDR3 protein: CASSASQITLSNQPQHF

J gene: TRBJ2-1
D gene: .
clone size: .
V gene: TRBV7-9
CDR3 DNA: TGTGCCAGCAGTTTCCTTGGACTCACAGGGAATGAGCAGTTCTTC
CDR3 protein: CASSFLGLTGNEQFF

J gene: TRBJ2-7
D gene: .
clone size: .
V gene: TRBV28
CDR3 DNA: TGTGCCAGTAGACGCCCAGGTAGTGGAGGGGTCTACGAGCAGTACTTC
CDR3 protein: CASRRPGSGGVYEQYF

J gene: TRBJ2-7
D gene: TRBD1
clone size: few
V gene: TRBV27
CDR3 DNA: TGTGCCAGCAGTTTATCGGGACAGGGCTTCGAGTACGAGCAGTACTTC
CDR3 protein: CASSLSGQGFEYEQYF

J gene: TRBJ2-7
D gene: TRBD1
clone size: .
V gene: TRBV2
CDR3 DNA: TGTGCCAGCACTCTGGACAGGGACGGCTACGAGCAGTACTTC
CDR3 protein: CASTLDRDGYEQYF

J gene: TRBJ2-1
D gene: .
clone size: .
V gene: TRBV27
CDR3 DNA: TGTGCCAGCAGCCGATGGAAGGTCGCGGCCGAGGCTTACTACAATGAGCAGTTCTTC
CDR3 protein: CASSRWKVAAEAYYNEQFF

J gene: TRBJ1-4
D gene: .
clone size: .
V gene: TRBV6-1
CDR3 DNA: TGTGCCAGCAGGGGGGCTACTAATGAAAAACTGTTTTTT
CDR3 protein: CASRGATNEKLFF

J gene: TRBJ2-7
D gene: TRBD1
clone size: .
V gene: TRBV27
CDR3 DNA: TGTGCCAGCAGCCCCGGGACAGGGGACTACGAGCAGTACTTC
CDR3 protein: CASSPGTGDYEQYF

J gene: TRBJ2-1
D gene: TRBD1
clone size: .
V gene: TRBV5-1
CDR3 DNA: TGCGCCAGCAGCTACGGACAGGTCTCCTACAATGAGCAGTTCTTC
CDR3 protein: CASSYGQVSYNEQFF

J gene: TRBJ1-6
D gene: .
clone size: .
V gene: TRBV19
CDR3 DNA: TGTGCCAGTAGTGTGGACAAGGGTAATTCACCCCTCCACTTT
CDR3 protein: CASSVDKGNSPLHF

J gene: TRBJ1-2
D gene: .
clone size: .
V gene: TRBV5-6
CDR3 DNA: TGTGCCAGCAGCTCCTACGGGAAGGCGGGGAATGGCTACACCTTC
CDR3 protein: CASSSYGKAGNGYTF

J gene: TRBJ2-1
D gene: TRBD2
clone size: .
V gene: TRBV5-4
CDR3 DNA: TGTGCCAGCAGCTTCGGCGGGGGGACCTACAATGAGCAGTTCTTC
CDR3 protein: CASSFGGGTYNEQFF

J gene: TRBJ2-7
D gene: .
clone size: once
V gene: TRBV19
CDR3 DNA: TGTGCCAGTAGTATAGGAAACCTCGGGGCGGGACGCGAGCAGTACTTC
CDR3 protein: CASSIGNLGAGREQYF

J gene: TRBJ1-4
D gene: .
clone size: .
V gene: TRBV7-2
CDR3 DNA: TGTGCCAGCAGCCCACAGGGTTTTGGGGAAAAACTGTTTTTT
CDR3 protein: CASSPQGFGEKLFF

J gene: TRBJ1-1
D gene: .
clone size: .
V gene: TRBV28
CDR3 DNA: TGTGCCAGCAGATCCGACACTCAAGCTTTCTTT
CDR3 protein: CASRSDTQAFF

J gene: TRBJ2-6
D gene: .
clone size: few
V gene: TRBV28
CDR3 DNA: TGTGCCAGCAGTCCGGACAGCTCTGGGGCCAACGGCCTGACTTTC
CDR3 protein: CASSPDSSGANGLTF

J gene: TRBJ2-7
D gene: .
clone size: once
V gene: TRBV11-2
CDR3 DNA: TGTGCCAGCAGCTTAGCCTCGACACACATCTCCTACGAGCAGTACTTC
CDR3 protein: CASSLASTHISYEQYF

J gene: TRBJ2-6
D gene: TRBD1
clone size: .
V gene: TRBV27
CDR3 DNA: TGTGCCAGCAGTCCCCCCCCAGGGGGCTCTGGGGCCAACGTCCTGACTTTC
CDR3 protein: CASSPPPGGSGANVLTF

J gene: TRBJ2-3
D gene: .
clone size: .
V gene: TRBV5-4
CDR3 DNA: TGTGCCAGCAGCTTCGGGAAGATTGGCACAGATACGCAGTATTTT
CDR3 protein: CASSFGKIGTDTQYF

J gene: TRBJ2-1
D gene: .
clone size: .
V gene: TRBV10-3
CDR3 DNA: TGTGCCATCAGTGTTGTACAGTACAATGAGCAGTTCTTC
CDR3 protein: CAISVVQYNEQFF

J gene: TRBJ2-7
D gene: .
clone size: .
V gene: TRBV18
CDR3 DNA: TGTGCCAGCTCACGACCGGCGGACACCAGAAGCTCCTACGAGCAGTACTTC
CDR3 protein: CASSRPADTRSSYEQYF

J gene: TRBJ1-5
D gene: .
clone size: few
V gene: TRBV5-6
CDR3 DNA: TGTGCCAGCAGCTCCCGCGGGGGCAGTTCTCAGCCCCAGCATTTT
CDR3 protein: CASSSRGGSSQPQHF

J gene: TRBJ1-5
D gene: .
clone size: .
V gene: TRBV5-6
CDR3 DNA: TGTGCCAGCAGCTTTGGGAGGGCAGGAGGACAGCCCCAGCATTTT
CDR3 protein: CASSFGRAGGQPQHF

J gene: TRBJ1-5
D gene: .
clone size: .
V gene: TRBV2
CDR3 DNA: TGTGCCAGCAGTACCGACAGAGTTAATCAGCCCCAGCATTTT
CDR3 protein: CASSTDRVNQPQHF

J gene: TRBJ2-3
D gene: .
clone size: .
V gene: TRBV6-5
CDR3 DNA: TGTGCCAGCAACCCTGGTTGGGGCACCACAGATACGCAGTATTTT
CDR3 protein: CASNPGWGTTDTQYF

J gene: TRBJ2-6
D gene: .
clone size: .
V gene: TRBV9
CDR3 DNA: TGTGCCAGCAGCATGACCGGGACAATCTCTGGGGCCAACGTCCTGACTTTC
CDR3 protein: CASSMTGTISGANVLTF

J gene: TRBJ1-6
D gene: .
clone size: .
V gene: TRBV27
CDR3 DNA: TGTGCCAGCAGTCCCATTAATTCACCCCTCCACTTT
CDR3 protein: CASSPINSPLHF

J gene: TRBJ1-3
D gene: .
clone size: once
V gene: TRBV18
CDR3 DNA: TGTGCCAGCTCACCCCTAACCTCTGGAAACACCATATATTTT
CDR3 protein: CASSPLTSGNTIYF

J gene: TRBJ1-2
D gene: TRBD1
clone size: .
V gene: TRBV4-1
CDR3 DNA: TGCGCCAGCAGCCACGCCCTCCGGGACAGGGTTAGTGGCTACACCTTC
CDR3 protein: CASSHALRDRVSGYTF

J gene: TRBJ1-3
D gene: .
clone size: few
V gene: TRBV9
CDR3 DNA: TGTGCCAGCAGCGTAGGGTTGGACAGAAGCGGAAACACCATATATTTT
CDR3 protein: CASSVGLDRSGNTIYF

J gene: TRBJ2-7
D gene: .
clone size: .
V gene: TRBV14
CDR3 DNA: TGTGCCAGCAGCCAAGAGGGTGGGCACGAGCAGTACTTC
CDR3 protein: CASSQEGGHEQYF

J gene: TRBJ1-5
D gene: .
clone size: .
V gene: TRBV6-6
CDR3 DNA: TGTGCCAGCAGTCCTACGGGAAATCGGCCCCAGCATTTT
CDR3 protein: CASSPTGNRPQHF

J gene: TRBJ1-1
D gene: .
clone size: few
V gene: TRBV18
CDR3 DNA: TGTGCCAGCTCACAAATACCAGGGGACACTGAAGCTTTCTTT
CDR3 protein: CASSQIPGDTEAFF

J gene: TRBJ1-4
D gene: .
clone size: .
V gene: TRBV5-6
CDR3 DNA: TGTGCCAGCAGCTTGTTTACGGGGACTAATGAAAAACTGTTTTTT
CDR3 protein: CASSLFTGTNEKLFF

J gene: TRBJ2-7
D gene: TRBD2
clone size: .
V gene: TRBV5-8
CDR3 DNA: TGTGCCAGCAGCAAACTAGCGGGGGGCCAATACGAGCAGTACTTC
CDR3 protein: CASSKLAGGQYEQYF

J gene: TRBJ2-1
D gene: TRBD2
clone size: few
V gene: TRBV5-1
CDR3 DNA: TGCGCCAGCAGCTTGGGGGGGGGATCGGGGGATGAGCAGTTCTTC
CDR3 protein: CASSLGGGSGDEQFF

J gene: TRBJ2-1
D gene: TRBD1
clone size: .
V gene: TRBV7-6
CDR3 DNA: TGTGCCAGCAGCCGGGGACAGGGTCGGTACAATGAGCAGTTCTTC
CDR3 protein: CASSRGQGRYNEQFF

J gene: TRBJ2-5
D gene: TRBD1
clone size: .
V gene: TRBV6-1
CDR3 DNA: TGTGCCAGCAGACCCATCACCAGGGGGCTGGAGACCCAGTACTTC
CDR3 protein: CASRPITRGLETQYF

J gene: TRBJ1-3
D gene: TRBD1
clone size: .
V gene: TRBV7-6
CDR3 DNA: TGTGCCAGCAGCCGAGTGCCCGGGACAGGGGGCTCCCACTCTGGAAACACCATATATTTT
CDR3 protein: CASSRVPGTGGSHSGNTIYF

J gene: TRBJ1-4
D gene: TRBD1
clone size: .
V gene: TRBV2
CDR3 DNA: TGTGCCAGCAGTGTGGTTCCCGGACAGGGGAATGAAAAACTGTTTTTT
CDR3 protein: CASSVVPGQGNEKLFF

J gene: TRBJ1-1
D gene: .
clone size: .
V gene: TRBV28
CDR3 DNA: TGTGCCAGCAGGCCTCAGGGGTACACTGAAGCTTTCTTT
CDR3 protein: CASRPQGYTEAFF

J gene: TRBJ2-7
D gene: TRBD2
clone size: .
V gene: TRBV18
CDR3 DNA: TGTGCCAGCTCACCGGGACTAGCGGACTACGAGCAGTACTTC
CDR3 protein: CASSPGLADYEQYF

J gene: TRBJ2-1
D gene: TRBD2
clone size: .
V gene: TRBV15
CDR3 DNA: TGTGCCACCACTCTTAGCGGGGGGTCCTACAATGAGCAGTTCTTC
CDR3 protein: CATTLSGGSYNEQFF

J gene: TRBJ1-1
D gene: .
clone size: few
V gene: TRBV28
CDR3 DNA: TGTGCCAGCAGTTTTTATGTCGGAGGGCACACTGAAGCTTTCTTT
CDR3 protein: CASSFYVGGHTEAFF

J gene: TRBJ1-6
D gene: .
clone size: .
V gene: TRBV6-6
CDR3 DNA: TGTGCCAGCAGTCCGAGGACAGCTCCCAGGGATTCACCCCTCCACTTT
CDR3 protein: CASSPRTAPRDSPLHF

J gene: TRBJ1-2
D gene: TRBD1
clone size: .
V gene: TRBV11-1
CDR3 DNA: TGTGCCAGCAGCTTATCAGGGACAGACAATGGCTACACCTTC
CDR3 protein: CASSLSGTDNGYTF

J gene: TRBJ1-6
D gene: TRBD1
clone size: .
V gene: TRBV7-8
CDR3 DNA: TGTGCCAGCAGCCCCACAGGGGGCCGGGGTAATTCACCCCTCCACTTT
CDR3 protein: CASSPTGGRGNSPLHF

J gene: TRBJ1-4
D gene: .
clone size: .
V gene: TRBV4-1
CDR3 DNA: TGCGCCAGCAGCCAAGGGCCAGGCGGGGAAAAACTGTTTTTT
CDR3 protein: CASSQGPGGEKLFF

J gene: TRBJ1-2
D gene: TRBD1
clone size: .
V gene: TRBV5-1
CDR3 DNA: TGCGCCAGCAGCTCCCCGGGACAGGAGGATGGCTACACCTTC
CDR3 protein: CASSSPGQEDGYTF

J gene: TRBJ1-1
D gene: .
clone size: .
V gene: TRBV11-2
CDR3 DNA: TGTGCCAGCAGCCTAGTTCGTCAGGGGTTGAACACTGAAGCTTTCTTT
CDR3 protein: CASSLVRQGLNTEAFF

J gene: TRBJ1-2
D gene: .
clone size: few
V gene: TRBV11-2
CDR3 DNA: TGTGCCAGCAGCTTAGGCGGGGCCGACTATGGCTACACCTTC
CDR3 protein: CASSLGGADYGYTF

J gene: TRBJ2-1
D gene: TRBD1
clone size: .
V gene: TRBV9
CDR3 DNA: TGTGCCAGCAGCCAAGGGGGCAGCCAGGGGAATGAGCAGTTCTTC
CDR3 protein: CASSQGGSQGNEQFF

J gene: TRBJ2-1
D gene: .
clone size: .
V gene: TRBV6-5
CDR3 DNA: TGTGCCAGCAGGGCGTGGAGCTCCTACAATGAGCAGTTCTTC
CDR3 protein: CASRAWSSYNEQFF